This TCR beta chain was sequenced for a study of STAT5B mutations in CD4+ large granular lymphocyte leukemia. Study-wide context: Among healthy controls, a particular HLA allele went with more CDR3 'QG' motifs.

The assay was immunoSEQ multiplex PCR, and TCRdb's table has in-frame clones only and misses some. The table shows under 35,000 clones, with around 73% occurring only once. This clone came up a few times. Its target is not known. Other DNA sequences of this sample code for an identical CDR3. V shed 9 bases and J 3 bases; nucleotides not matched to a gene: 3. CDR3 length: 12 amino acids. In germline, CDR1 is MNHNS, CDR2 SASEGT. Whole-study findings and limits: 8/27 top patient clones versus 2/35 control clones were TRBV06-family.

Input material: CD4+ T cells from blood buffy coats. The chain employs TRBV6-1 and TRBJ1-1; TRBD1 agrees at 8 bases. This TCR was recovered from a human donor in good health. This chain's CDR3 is CASNRGDTEAFF. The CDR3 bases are TGTGCCAGTAACAGGGGGGACACTGAAGCTTTCTTT.